These 29 T cell receptor beta chains were all obtained from the same sample, sequenced in a study of blood T cell repertoires in COVID-19. Clones were sequenced by immunoSEQ multiplex PCR, and TCRdb holds only the in-frame ones, with some missing. This table holds some 110,000 clones, 86% found once. The sample was peripheral blood. These receptors all come from a man in his 70s who had recovered from COVID-19.

Written as DNA, the CDR3 is TGTGCCAGCAGAGGCCGGGACAGAGGGAACTATGGCTACACCTTC. It specifies CASRGRDRGNYGYTF. The rearrangement uses TRBV13 and TRBJ1-2; 7 bases line up with TRBD1. The ends lost 6 bases at V and 2 bases at J; junction bases unmatched: 9. This CDR3 is 15 amino acids long. Germline CDR1 is PRHDT and CDR2 is FYEKMQ (reference sequence).

V gene TRBV6-6 combines with J gene TRBJ1-1; D call uncertain. The CDR3 totals 13 residues. Germline V gene lookup returns CDR1 MNHNY and CDR2 SVGAGI (reference sequence). The V end was cut by 7 bases, the J end by 4 bases, with 13 bases between. The DNA for the CDR3 is TGTGCCAGCATTGGGAGGACGGCCACTGAAGCTTTCTTT. It translates to CASIGRTATEAFF.

The chain has TRBV19 and TRBJ2-3, with 9 bases that match TRBD1. The CDR3 sequence is 13 residues long. V shed 5 bases and J 6 bases; nucleotides not matched to a gene: 3. CDR1 is LNHDA and CDR2 is SQIVND in the germline V gene (reference sequence). CDR3 coding DNA: TGTGCCAGTAGTCGGGGACAGGGTGATACGCAGTATTTT. Encoded protein: CASSRGQGDTQYF.

This chain links TRBV18 with TRBJ1-4; D is unclear. V gave up 1 base and J gave up 8 bases, with 17 bases separating them. This CDR3 comprises 16 residues. Per germline, CDR1 KGHSH and CDR2 LQKENI. The CDR3 nucleotides read TGTGCCAGCTCACCACAGAAGGGTCACCGAGGGGAAAAACTGTTTTTT. Amino acid sequence: CASSPQKGHRGEKLFF.

The chain carries TRBV7-9 and TRBJ2-2; D call uncertain. The V gene lost 3 bases and the J gene lost 2 bases, with 7 bases spanning the gap. Germline V gene data show CDR1 as SEHNR and CDR2 as FQNEAQ (reference sequence). This CDR3 region has 14 residues. CDR3 sequence: CASSFRNNTGELFF. CDR3 coding DNA: TGTGCCAGCAGCTTCAGGAATAACACCGGGGAGCTGTTTTTT. The whole variable domain, filled in from reference TRBV7-9 and TRBJ2-2, reads DTGVSQNPRHKITKRGQNVTFRCDPISEHNRLYWYRQTLGQGPEFLTYFQNEAQLEKSRLLSDRFSAERPKGSFSTLEIQRTEQGDSAMYLCASSFRNNTGELFFGEGSRLTVL.

This clone showed up just a few times. The chain uses TRBV27 and TRBJ1-1; TRBD1 is a possible D gene (6 bases). V was trimmed by 5 bases and J by 5 bases, leaving 12 bases between them. Germline V gene data show CDR1 as MNHEY and CDR2 as SMNVEV (reference sequence). CDR3 length: 13 residues. CDR3 nucleotide sequence: TGTGCCAGCAGTGTTACAGGGAGAACTGAAGCTTTCTTT. It encodes CASSVTGRTEAFF.

The genes are TRBV5-1 and TRBJ2-7; 7 nucleotides agree with TRBD1. This CDR3 contains 14 residues. Germline CDR1 SGHRS, CDR2 YFSETQ. V shed 4 bases, J shed 6 bases, and the junction held 10 bases outside the gene matches. The CDR3 sequence is CASSPPGQTSEQYF. The CDR3 DNA sequence: TGCGCCAGCAGCCCGCCGGGACAGACCTCCGAGCAGTACTTC.

The chain joins TRBV5-4 to TRBJ1-2; maybe TRBD1 (5 bases). V dropped 4 bases and J dropped 4 bases, with 14 bases sitting between them. The CDR3 is 14 residues long. Germline V gene sequence: CDR1 SGHNT, CDR2 YYREEE (reference sequence). CDR3 protein: CASSPWQGGYGYTF. The CDR3 region has the DNA TGTGCCAGCAGCCCGTGGCAGGGAGGCTATGGCTACACCTTC.

The chain has TRBV5-1 and TRBJ2-5; the D gene is possibly TRBD1 (6 bases). This CDR3 spans 15 amino acids. Germline lookup yields CDR1 SGHRS and CDR2 YFSETQ. Trimming left V 4 bases short and J 5 bases short, with 18 bases between. The CDR3, as DNA: TGCGCCAGCAGCGTCGCGACAGGTTTCCAGGAGACCCAGTACTTC. This gives the protein CASSVATGFQETQYF.

The CDR3 DNA follows: TGTGCCAGTACCCAGGACAGGGGCATTGGAAACACCATATATTTT. Encoded protein: CASTQDRGIGNTIYF. The V call is TRBV19, the J call TRBJ1-3; TRBD1 matches 9 bases. The CDR3 covers 15 residues. The germline CDR1 and CDR2 sequences are LNHDA and SQIVND (reference sequence). Trimming cost V 7 bases and J 3 bases; bases outside gene matches: 7.

As to this clone: A read error may produce the germline difference seen at one junction end. This chain uses TRBV27 with TRBJ2-5, with a possible D match to TRBD1 (5 bases). Germline CDR1 and CDR2: MNHEY and SMNVEV (reference sequence). There are 13 residues in the CDR3. This CDR3 reads CAGSRGKGETQYF. In DNA form, the CDR3 reads TGTGCCGGCAGTAGGGGAAAGGGAGAGACCCAGTACTTC.

V gene TRBV5-1 combines with J gene TRBJ1-5; 8 bases line up with TRBD1. Germline values: CDR1 SGHRS, CDR2 YFSETQ. The CDR3 sequence is 14 residues long. The V and J ends lost 1 base and 6 bases, in that order; junction bases with no gene match: 3. The CDR3 protein is CASSLSGGPQPQHF. The DNA for the CDR3 is TGCGCCAGCAGCTTGTCAGGGGGCCCTCAGCCCCAGCATTTT.

This chain uses TRBV29-1 with TRBJ2-5; possible D gene TRBD2, 6 bases. V was trimmed by 4 bases and J by 5 bases, leaving 14 bases between them. The CDR3 loop spans 13 amino acids. Germline V gives CDR1 SQVTM, CDR2 ANQGSEA. The CDR3, as DNA: TGCAGCGTTGTGTCCGGGGGTGCGGAGACCCAGTACTTC. It translates to CSVVSGGAETQYF.

This chain joins TRBV5-1 and TRBJ1-4; D perhaps matches TRBD1 (5 bases). The CDR3 loop spans 14 amino acids. Looked up from germline, CDR1 is SGHRS and CDR2 is YFSETQ. V lost 5 bases and J lost 1, with 9 bases in between. CDR3 sequence (DNA): TGCGCCAGCAGGGATCAGGGAACTAATGAAAAACTGTTTTTT. The encoded protein is CASRDQGTNEKLFF.

This sequence joins TRBV7-3 and TRBJ2-1, with D possibly matching TRBD1 (6 bases). V dropped 1 base and J dropped 6 bases, with 10 bases sitting between them. The CDR3 covers 14 residues. The germline V gene encodes CDR1 SGHTA and CDR2 FQGTGA. CDR3 in DNA: TGTGCCAGCAGCTTAAATGGGGGCTCCAATGAGCAGTTCTTC. Protein product: CASSLNGGSNEQFF.

The chain recombines TRBV7-2 with TRBJ2-1, with D possibly matching TRBD1 (7 bases). Trimming took 6 bases from V and 3 from J, leaving 15 bases between them. The CDR3 covers 15 residues. Germline V lookup: CDR1 SGHTA, CDR2 FQGNSA. The CDR3 spells CASSPGGGYYNEQFF. In nucleotides, the CDR3 is TGTGCCAGCAGTCCAGGGGGAGGTTACTACAATGAGCAGTTCTTC. The full variable domain, its missing parts supplied by reference TRBV7-2 and TRBJ2-1, is GAGVSQSPSNKVTEKGKDVELRCDPISGHTALYWYRQSLGQGLEFLIYFQGNSAPDKSGLPSDRFSAERTGGSVSTLTIQRTQQEDSAVYLCASSPGGGYYNEQFFGPGTRLTVL.

The rearrangement uses TRBV24-1 and TRBJ2-6; 7 bases line up with TRBD1. V was pared by 4 bases and J by 2 bases, with 16 bases of the junction left unmatched. The germline CDR1 and CDR2 sequences are KGHDR and SFDVKD. The CDR3 sequence is 20 residues long. Written as DNA, the CDR3 is TGTGCCACCAGTGACCCCCGCCCAGGCAGGGGGTTCGCTGGGGCCAACGTCCTGACTTTC. Encoded protein: CATSDPRPGRGFAGANVLTF.

This sequence joins TRBV5-4 and TRBJ2-5, with 8 bases lining up with TRBD2. In germline, CDR1 is SGHNT, CDR2 YYREEE (reference sequence). V lost 4 bases to trimming and J lost 5 bases; unmatched junction nucleotides: 10. The CDR3 is 15 amino acids. The CDR3 here is CASSLYGLALETQYF. The CDR3 bases are TGTGCCAGCAGCCTATACGGACTAGCCCTCGAGACCCAGTACTTC.

This clone occurred once. The chain joins TRBV4-1 to TRBJ1-3; D is uncertain. The CDR3 is made up of 20 amino acids. V lost 4 bases to trimming and J lost 2 bases, with 27 bases between them. Germline values: CDR1 MGHRA, CDR2 YSYEKL. This CDR3 reads CASSPLPPPQAPGAGNTIYF. Written as DNA, the CDR3 is TGCGCCAGCAGCCCCCTCCCCCCCCCTCAGGCCCCCGGGGCTGGAAACACCATATATTTT.

The chain employs TRBV30 and TRBJ2-7; 7 bases are shared with TRBD1. Per germline, CDR1 GTSNPN and CDR2 SVGIG (reference sequence). This CDR3 is 12 amino acids long. With V trimmed by 2 bases and J by 6 bases, 4 bases remained unmatched. CDR3 residues: CAWSYTGAEQYF. The CDR3 DNA reads TGTGCCTGGAGTTACACAGGGGCCGAGCAGTACTTC.

This clone occurred once. The chain links TRBV9 to TRBJ2-7; 8 nucleotides match TRBD2. J lost 3 bases, V lost 3 bases, and 5 bases had no gene match. CDR1 is SGDLS and CDR2 is YYNGEE in the germline V gene. CDR3 size: 14 residues. The CDR3 DNA reads as TGTGCCAGCAGCGCGACTAGCGCGAACTACGAGCAGTACTTC. It translates to CASSATSANYEQYF.

This chain joins TRBV7-2 and TRBJ2-1, with 8 bases fitting TRBD2. Unmatched junction bases numbered 13, after V lost 2 bases and J lost 7 bases. Germline lookup yields CDR1 SGHTA and CDR2 FQGNSA. This CDR3 spans 17 amino acids. CDR3 nucleotide sequence: TGTGCCAGCAGCTTACAAGGCTGGGGCGGGGGGACGAATGAGCAGTTCTTC. This sequence encodes CASSLQGWGGGTNEQFF.

The chain's CDR3 is CASSAQGGGQPQHF. DNA for the CDR3: TGTGCCAGCAGCGCACAGGGCGGCGGGCAGCCCCAGCATTTT. The V and J genes are TRBV9 and TRBJ1-5; weak D call: TRBD1 (6 bases). V was trimmed by 3 bases and J by 7 bases, leaving 14 bases between them. The CDR3 covers 14 residues. The germline V gene encodes CDR1 SGDLS and CDR2 YYNGEE.

The chain uses TRBV5-1 and TRBJ2-7; TRBD1 aligns across 7 bases. This CDR3 contains 13 residues. The V gene's germline CDR1 is SGHRS and CDR2 YFSETQ. The J segment lost 7 bases and the V segment lost 3 bases, leaving 7 bases of the junction unmatched. CDR3 DNA: TGCGCCAGCAGCTCAGACAGGGTTGGGGAGCAGTACTTC. Translated, it gives CASSSDRVGEQYF. Supplemented by reference TRBV5-1 and TRBJ2-7, the full variable domain reads KAGVTQTPRYLIKTRGQQVTLSCSPISGHRSVSWYQQTPGQGLQFLFEYFSETQRNKGNFPGRFSGRQFSNSRSEMNVSTLELGDSALYLCASSSDRVGEQYFGPGTRLTVT.

This chain links TRBV6-5 with TRBJ2-7; weak D call: TRBD2 (5 bases). V was pared by 10 bases and J by 2 bases, with 9 bases between. The CDR3 is made up of 11 amino acids. Germline V gene sequence: CDR1 MNHEY, CDR2 SVGAGI. The DNA for the CDR3 is TGTGCCACTGAAGCGGCCTACGAGCAGTACTTC. Translation: CATEAAYEQYF.

The chain joins TRBV6-2 or TRBV6-3 to TRBJ1-2; D ambiguous. The CDR3 has 14 residues. Per the germline V gene, CDR1 is MNHEY and CDR2 is SVGEGT. V gave up 6 bases and J gave up 5 bases, with 16 bases separating them. CDR3 nucleotide sequence: TGTGCCAGCAGCTTAGACCGGACTGGGTATGGCTACACCTTC. Translated, it gives CASSLDRTGYGYTF.

CDR3 DNA: TGCGCCAGCAGCTTGGCCGGACAGACCTCTGCAAATGAAAAACTGTTTTTT. Its translation: CASSLAGQTSANEKLFF. The chain carries TRBV5-1 and TRBJ1-4; D possibly corresponds to TRBD1 (6 bases). This CDR3 spans 17 amino acids. V shed 0 bases and J shed 5 bases, with 17 bases lying between them. The germline V gene encodes CDR1 SGHRS and CDR2 YFSETQ.

This rearrangement joins TRBV11-2 to TRBJ2-1; weak D call: TRBD2 (6 bases). Germline lookup yields CDR1 SGHAT and CDR2 FQNNGV. Trimming stripped 4 bases from V and 4 bases from J, with 14 bases between. The CDR3 is 15 residues long. For the CDR3, the DNA is TGTGCCAGCAGCTCGGGTGGCGGGGCTTACAATGAGCAGTTCTTC. It is translated as CASSSGGGAYNEQFF.

The chain employs TRBV10-2 and TRBJ2-3; D is undetermined. The length of the CDR3 is 17 residues. The V gene lost 0 bases and the J gene lost 0 bases, with 13 bases spanning the gap. Germline assignment: CDR1 WSHSY and CDR2 SAAADI. Here the CDR3 DNA reads TGCGCCAGCAGTGAGTCCACCGATATGACTAGCACAGATACGCAGTATTTT. It codes for CASSESTDMTSTDTQYF.